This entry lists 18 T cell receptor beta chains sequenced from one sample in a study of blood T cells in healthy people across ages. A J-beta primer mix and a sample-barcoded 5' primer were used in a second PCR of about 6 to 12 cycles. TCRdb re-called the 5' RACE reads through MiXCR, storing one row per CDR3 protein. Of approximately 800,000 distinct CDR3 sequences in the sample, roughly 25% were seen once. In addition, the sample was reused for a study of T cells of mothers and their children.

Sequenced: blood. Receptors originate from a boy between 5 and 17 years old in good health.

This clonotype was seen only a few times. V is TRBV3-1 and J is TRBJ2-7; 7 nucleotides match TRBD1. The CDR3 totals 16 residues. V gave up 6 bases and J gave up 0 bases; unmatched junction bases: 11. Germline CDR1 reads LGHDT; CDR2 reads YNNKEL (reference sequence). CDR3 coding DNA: TGTGCCAGCAGTAAATTCGACAGGGCCCTCTCCTACGAGCAGTACTTC. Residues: CASSKFDRALSYEQYF.

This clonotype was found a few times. CDR3 nucleotides: TGTGCCAGCAGTTTACTTTCGGACAGAGGGGCTTTCTTT. Its translation: CASSLLSDRGAFF. V usage is TRBV12-3 or TRBV12-4 and J usage is TRBJ1-1, with D perhaps matching TRBD1 (6 bases). Trimming shortened V by 2 bases and J by 11 bases, and 15 bases separated the two germline ends. The CDR3 extends over 13 amino acids.

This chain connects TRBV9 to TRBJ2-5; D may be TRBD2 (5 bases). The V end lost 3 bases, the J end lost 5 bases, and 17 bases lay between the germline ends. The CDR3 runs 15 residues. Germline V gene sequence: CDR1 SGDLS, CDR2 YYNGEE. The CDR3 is CASSAHVERRETQYF. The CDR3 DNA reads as TGTGCCAGCAGCGCCCACGTCGAGCGGCGGGAGACCCAGTACTTC.

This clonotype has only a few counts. This CDR3 reads CASSLGASGSNTGELFF. In nucleotides, the CDR3 is TGTGCCAGCAGCTTAGGGGCTAGCGGCTCTAACACCGGGGAGCTGTTTTTT. The genes are TRBV11-2 and TRBJ2-2, with 7 nucleotides matching TRBD2. V gave up 1 base and J gave up 2 bases; unmatched junction bases: 7. CDR1 and CDR2 from the germline V gene are SGHAT and FQNNGV. The length of the CDR3 is 17 residues. The full variable domain, completed using reference TRBV11-2 and TRBJ2-2, is EAGVAQSPRYKIIEKRQSVAFWCNPISGHATLYWYQQILGQGPKLLIQFQNNGVVDDSQLPKDRFSAERLKGVDSTLKIQPAKLEDSAVYLCASSLGASGSNTGELFFGEGSRLTVL.

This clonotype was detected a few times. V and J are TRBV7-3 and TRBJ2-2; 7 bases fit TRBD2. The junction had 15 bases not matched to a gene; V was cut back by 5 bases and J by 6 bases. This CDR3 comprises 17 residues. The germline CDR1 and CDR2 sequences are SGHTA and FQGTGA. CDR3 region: CASSPNPERGWAGELFF. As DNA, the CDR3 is TGTGCCAGCAGCCCTAATCCCGAGCGGGGCTGGGCCGGGGAGCTGTTTTTT.

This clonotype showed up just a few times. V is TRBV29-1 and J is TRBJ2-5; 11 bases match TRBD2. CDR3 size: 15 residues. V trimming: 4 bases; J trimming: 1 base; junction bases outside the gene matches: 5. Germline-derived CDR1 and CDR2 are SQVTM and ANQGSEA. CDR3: CSVVPSGGFQETQYF. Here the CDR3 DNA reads TGCAGCGTTGTGCCTAGCGGGGGGTTCCAAGAGACCCAGTACTTC.

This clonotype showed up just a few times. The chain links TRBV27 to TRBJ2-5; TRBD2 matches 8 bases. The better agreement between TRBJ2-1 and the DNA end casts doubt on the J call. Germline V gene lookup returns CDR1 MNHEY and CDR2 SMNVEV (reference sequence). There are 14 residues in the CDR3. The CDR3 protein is CAAALAGYYNEQFF. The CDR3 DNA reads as TGTGCCGCCGCGCTAGCGGGTTACTACAATGAGCAGTTCTTC.

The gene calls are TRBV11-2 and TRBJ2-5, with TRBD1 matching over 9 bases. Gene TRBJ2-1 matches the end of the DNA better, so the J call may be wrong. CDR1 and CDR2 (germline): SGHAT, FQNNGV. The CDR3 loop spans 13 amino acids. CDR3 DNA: TGTGCCAGCAGCTTAAGACAGGGGGAACAGCAGTTCTTC. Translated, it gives CASSLRQGEQQFF.

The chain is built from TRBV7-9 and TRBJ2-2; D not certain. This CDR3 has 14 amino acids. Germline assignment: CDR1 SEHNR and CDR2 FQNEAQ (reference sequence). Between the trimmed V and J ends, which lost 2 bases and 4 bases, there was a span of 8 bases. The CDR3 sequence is CASSLIQSTGELFF. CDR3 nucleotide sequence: TGTGCCAGCAGCTTAATTCAGAGCACCGGGGAGCTGTTTTTT.

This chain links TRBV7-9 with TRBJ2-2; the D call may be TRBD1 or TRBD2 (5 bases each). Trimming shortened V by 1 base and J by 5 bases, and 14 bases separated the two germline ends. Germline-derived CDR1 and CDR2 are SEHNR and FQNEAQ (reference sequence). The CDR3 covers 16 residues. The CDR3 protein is CASSLGGGTSTGELFF. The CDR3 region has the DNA TGTGCCAGCAGCTTAGGAGGTGGGACCTCTACCGGGGAGCTGTTTTTT. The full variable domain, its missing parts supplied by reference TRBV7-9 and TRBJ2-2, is DTGVSQNPRHKITKRGQNVTFRCDPISEHNRLYWYRQTLGQGPEFLTYFQNEAQLEKSRLLSDRFSAERPKGSFSTLEIQRTEQGDSAMYLCASSLGGGTSTGELFFGEGSRLTVL.

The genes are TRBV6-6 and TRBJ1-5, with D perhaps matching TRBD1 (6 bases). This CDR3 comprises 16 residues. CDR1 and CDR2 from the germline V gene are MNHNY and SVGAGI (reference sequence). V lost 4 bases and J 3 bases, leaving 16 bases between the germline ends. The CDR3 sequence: CASSSPPGGPNQPQHF. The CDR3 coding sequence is TGTGCCAGCAGTTCACCCCCGGGGGGCCCCAATCAGCCCCAGCATTTT.

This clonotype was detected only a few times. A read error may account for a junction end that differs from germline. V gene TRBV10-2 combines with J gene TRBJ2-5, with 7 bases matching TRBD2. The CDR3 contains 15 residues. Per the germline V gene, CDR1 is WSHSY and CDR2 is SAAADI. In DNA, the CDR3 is TGCGCCAGCAGCCCGGGACTCTCTGGGAGGGAGACCCAGTACTTT. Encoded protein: CASSPGLSGRETQYF.

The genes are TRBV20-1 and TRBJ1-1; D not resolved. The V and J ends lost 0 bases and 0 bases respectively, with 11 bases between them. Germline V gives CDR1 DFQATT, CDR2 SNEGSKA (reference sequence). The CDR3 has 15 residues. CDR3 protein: CSARDWTAMNTEAFF. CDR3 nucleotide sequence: TGCAGTGCTAGAGATTGGACTGCTATGAACACTGAAGCTTTCTTT.

For the CDR3, the DNA is TGTGCCAGTTACCAGGACAGGGGGCAGGAGACCCAGTACTTC. This encodes CASYQDRGQETQYF. The chain combines TRBV2 with TRBJ2-5; 11 nucleotides agree with TRBD1. The germline V gene encodes CDR1 SNHLY and CDR2 FYNNEI. The CDR3 has 14 residues. The V and J ends lost 9 bases and 5 bases, in that order; junction bases with no gene match: 8.

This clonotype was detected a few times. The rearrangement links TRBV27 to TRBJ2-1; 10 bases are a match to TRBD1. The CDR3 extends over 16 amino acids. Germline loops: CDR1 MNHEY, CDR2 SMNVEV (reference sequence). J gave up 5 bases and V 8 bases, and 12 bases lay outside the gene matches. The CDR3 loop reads CASRQYRDRGHNEQFF. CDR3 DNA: TGTGCCAGCCGACAGTACCGGGACAGGGGCCACAATGAGCAGTTCTTC.

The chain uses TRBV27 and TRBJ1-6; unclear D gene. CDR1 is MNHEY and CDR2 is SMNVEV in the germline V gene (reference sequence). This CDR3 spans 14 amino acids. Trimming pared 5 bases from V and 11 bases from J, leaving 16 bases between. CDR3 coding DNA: TGTGCCAGCAGTCTTTACCCCTCAGTGGCACCCCTCCACTTT. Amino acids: CASSLYPSVAPLHF.

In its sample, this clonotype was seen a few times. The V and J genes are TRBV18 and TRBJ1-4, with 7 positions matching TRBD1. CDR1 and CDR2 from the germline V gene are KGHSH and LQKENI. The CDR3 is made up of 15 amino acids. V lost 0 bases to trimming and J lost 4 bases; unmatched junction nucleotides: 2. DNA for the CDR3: TGTGCCAGCTCACCACCTGGGACAGATAATGAAAAACTGTTTTTT. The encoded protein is CASSPPGTDNEKLFF.

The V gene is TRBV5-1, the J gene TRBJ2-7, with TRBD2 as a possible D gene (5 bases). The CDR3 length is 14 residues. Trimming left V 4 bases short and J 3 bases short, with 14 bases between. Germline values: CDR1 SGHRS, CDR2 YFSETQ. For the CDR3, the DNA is TGCGCCAGCAGCGCCGGGATATCCGACTACGAGCAGTACTTC. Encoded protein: CASSAGISDYEQYF. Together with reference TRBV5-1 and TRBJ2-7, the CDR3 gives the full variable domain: KAGVTQTPRYLIKTRGQQVTLSCSPISGHRSVSWYQQTPGQGLQFLFEYFSETQRNKGNFPGRFSGRQFSNSRSEMNVSTLELGDSALYLCASSAGISDYEQYFGPGTRLTVT.